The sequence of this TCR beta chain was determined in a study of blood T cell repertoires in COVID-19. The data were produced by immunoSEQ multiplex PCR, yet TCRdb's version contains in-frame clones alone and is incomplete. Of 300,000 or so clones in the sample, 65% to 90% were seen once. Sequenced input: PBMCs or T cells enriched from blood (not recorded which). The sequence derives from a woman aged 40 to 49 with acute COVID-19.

CDR3 residues: CASSARETQYF. The CDR3 DNA is TGTGCCAGCAGTGCGCGAGAGACCCAGTACTTC. The chain employs TRBV2 and TRBJ2-5, with D unclear. Germline V gene data show CDR1 as SNHLY and CDR2 as FYNNEI. V was clipped by 4 bases and J by 4 bases, with 4 bases between them. The CDR3 is made up of 11 amino acids.